This T cell receptor (beta chain) derives from a study of T cells in Graves' hyperthyroidism and ophthalmopathy. Study as a whole: Peripheral blood specimens were obtained at initial diagnosis, prior to any treatment.

Study-wide results and caveats: Peripheral blood also featured most of the thyroid clonotypes expanded above 0.001.

What was amplified from RNA transcripts were TCR beta CDR3 regions. The HTBI primer set served for first-round RT-PCR of the TCR CDR3. TCRdb re-derived calls from the multiplex PCR reads in MiXCR, one entry per CDR3 protein. Here the sample spans around 560,000 distinct CDR3 sequences, approximately 16% being singletons. Germline CDR1 and CDR2: MNHEY and SVGEGT. Trimming removed 5 bases at V and 1 base at J, with 9 bases between. The CDR3 is made up of 15 amino acids. In regard to this clonotype: As yet, its antigen is unknown.

The sequence was obtained from a young woman with Graves' hyperthyroidism. Sequenced material: blood. J is TRBJ2-6 and V is TRBV6-2 or TRBV6-3; D is ambiguous. CDR3 protein: CASSLITSGANVLTF. The CDR3 nucleotides read TGTGCCAGCAGTCTAATAACTTCTGGGGCCAACGTCCTGACTTTC.